Detailed here is one T cell receptor beta chain. Ipilimumab CTLA-4 blockade and focal radiation were given to patients with chemo-refractory metastatic non-small-cell lung cancer. TCRdb's copy holds only in-frame clones and misses some; the assay was immunoSEQ multiplex PCR. Of 40,000 or so clones listed, 70% to 90% are singletons. This sample is drawn from a study of radiotherapy plus CTLA-4 blockade in lung cancer. Trimming removed 1 base at V and 5 bases at J, with 7 bases between. CDR1 and CDR2 (germline): SGHDT, YYEEEE. This CDR3 comprises 12 residues. This sequence joins TRBV5-6 and TRBJ2-7, with D perhaps TRBD1 (5 bases). The input for sequencing was peripheral blood, taken from a patient treated with radiotherapy plus ipilimumab. The sequence came from a human donor with non-small cell lung cancer whose response to radiotherapy plus ipilimumab could not be evaluated. CDR3 sequence reads: CASSLTRDEQYF. The CDR3 DNA follows: TGTGCCAGCAGCTTGACCAGGGACGAGCAGTACTTC.